Listed here are 9 T cell receptor beta chains from one sample, sequenced in a study of T cells in Graves' hyperthyroidism and ophthalmopathy. Amplified regions were TCR beta CDR3 sequences from RNA transcripts. The primer set for the first-round RT-PCR of the TCR CDR3 was HTBI. TCRdb ran MiXCR on the multiplex PCR reads and lists one entry per CDR3 protein. The data show over 250,000 distinct CDR3 sequences, 25% seen once. The specimen was blood. The receptors originated from a man aged 35 to 55 with Graves' hyperthyroidism that later progressed to Graves' ophthalmopathy.

The CDR3 DNA reads TGTGCCAGCAGACCTACCGGGACAGGGAAGGAAAAACTGTTTTTT. Translating it yields CASRPTGTGKEKLFF. The chain carries TRBV6-1 and TRBJ1-4; 9 nucleotides agree with TRBD1. This CDR3 region has 15 residues. Germline CDR1 and CDR2: MNHNS and SASEGT. V lost 6 bases, J lost 8 bases, and 10 bases stayed unmatched.

This clonotype was counted many times. This chain links TRBV9 with TRBJ1-2; D is undetermined. CDR3 length: 14 residues. V shed 0 bases and J shed 5 bases, with 11 bases lying between them. Germline loops: CDR1 SGDLS, CDR2 YYNGEE. The CDR3 bases are TGTGCCAGCAGCGTAGAACCCGCTTCGTATGGCTACACCTTC. It yields the protein CASSVEPASYGYTF.

This clonotype was found many times. One junction end does not reproduce the germline sequence, and a read error may be involved. Here the CDR3 DNA reads TGCAGCGTTAGGACTAGCGGAGACGAGCTGTACTTC. It codes for CSVRTSGDELYF. This rearrangement joins TRBV29-1 to TRBJ2-7, with 10 bases fitting TRBD2. The CDR3 contains 12 residues. The germline V gene has CDR1 SQVTM and CDR2 ANQGSEA.

This clonotype was seen repeatedly, ten times or more. The CDR3 nucleotides read TGTGCCACCAGCAGAGTAGACACCGGGGAGCTGTTTTTT. It is translated as CATSRVDTGELFF. The chain joins TRBV15 to TRBJ2-2; D remains unclear. The CDR3 is 13 amino acids. Germline CDR1 is LNHNV and CDR2 is YYDKDF (reference sequence). The V end lost 1 base, the J end lost 3 bases, and 3 bases lay between the germline ends.

This clonotype was seen ten or more times. This sequence joins TRBV4-1 and TRBJ1-3; TRBD1 agrees at 7 bases. Trimming removed 0 bases from V and 0 bases from J; junction bases left unmatched: 2. The germline V gene has CDR1 MGHRA and CDR2 YSYEKL. CDR3 length: 16 residues. CDR3 nucleotide sequence: TGCGCCAGCAGCCAAGAGACAGGGCCCTCTGGAAACACCATATATTTT. It yields the protein CASSQETGPSGNTIYF.

This clonotype was seen at least ten times. The J gene is TRBJ2-4, the V gene TRBV5-1; perhaps D is TRBD1 or TRBD2 (5 bases each). Germline V lookup: CDR1 SGHRS, CDR2 YFSETQ. This CDR3 is built from 16 residues. V was trimmed by 0 bases and J by 3 bases, leaving 13 bases between them. CDR3 region: CASSLEWFGGKNIQYF. In nucleotides, the CDR3 is TGCGCCAGCAGCTTGGAGTGGTTTGGGGGCAAAAACATTCAGTACTTC.

For the CDR3, the DNA is TGCAGTGCTAGAGGCGGACTAGAAAGGAAAGGCCTACTCTACGAGCAGTACTTC. Its protein product is CSARGGLERKGLLYEQYF. The chain links TRBV20-1 to TRBJ2-7, with TRBD2 matching 7 bases. Germline V gives CDR1 DFQATT, CDR2 SNEGSKA (reference sequence). This CDR3 has 18 amino acids. The ends lost 1 base at V and 3 bases at J; junction bases unmatched: 18.

This clonotype was seen many times. The chain uses TRBV10-2 and TRBJ1-1; perhaps TRBD1 as D (6 bases). V was shortened by 4 bases and J by 0 bases, with 12 bases between the two germline ends. CDR1 is WSHSY and CDR2 is SAAADI in the germline V gene. The CDR3 consists of 15 residues. This CDR3 reads CASSVGGRLNTEAFF. The CDR3 coding sequence is TGCGCCAGCAGTGTCGGGGGGCGGTTGAACACTGAAGCTTTCTTT.

This clonotype appeared many times. The gene calls are TRBV15 and TRBJ1-2; D gene ambiguous. The germline V gene has CDR1 LNHNV and CDR2 YYDKDF (reference sequence). The CDR3 consists of 15 residues. Trimming cost V 2 bases and J 4 bases, with 14 bases left between them. The CDR3 protein is CATSRTPGRPYGYTF. The CDR3 DNA is TGTGCCACCAGCAGAACCCCGGGCCGGCCCTATGGCTACACCTTC.